A selection of T cell receptor beta chains follows, all from one sample in a study of blood T cell repertoires in COVID-19. The data were produced by immunoSEQ multiplex PCR, yet TCRdb's version contains in-frame clones alone and is incomplete. The sample lists 65,000 to 90,000 clones, around 87% occurring once. The material sequenced was peripheral blood. These receptors originate from a woman in her late teens or twenties with acute or convalescent COVID-19. Both conserved end residues are part of each CDR3.

CDR3aa | len | v_gene
CASSRATLETQYF | 13 | TRBV18
CASSLDIGLQDTEAFF | 16 | TRBV7-9
CASSLASETQYF | 12 | TRBV7-9
CASSPDRGSTGELFF | 15 | TRBV6-5
CASSQPVLGGAEQFF | 15 | TRBV3-1/TRBV3-2
CARDPGQGTEAFF | 13 | TRBV12-3/TRBV12-4
CASSEILGASNSPLHF | 16 | TRBV6-1
CASSLDMNTEAFF | 13 | TRBV9
CAWSVPRHRDDNYGYTF | 17 | TRBV30
CASSPPGHQNTEAFF | 15 | TRBV9
CASSEAPQGYYGYTF | 15 | TRBV2
CSASDAGGNTEAFF | 14 | TRBV20-1
CASSEATSGGWETQYF | 16 | TRBV10-1
CASSQAPTSGGANNEQFF | 18 | TRBV4-1